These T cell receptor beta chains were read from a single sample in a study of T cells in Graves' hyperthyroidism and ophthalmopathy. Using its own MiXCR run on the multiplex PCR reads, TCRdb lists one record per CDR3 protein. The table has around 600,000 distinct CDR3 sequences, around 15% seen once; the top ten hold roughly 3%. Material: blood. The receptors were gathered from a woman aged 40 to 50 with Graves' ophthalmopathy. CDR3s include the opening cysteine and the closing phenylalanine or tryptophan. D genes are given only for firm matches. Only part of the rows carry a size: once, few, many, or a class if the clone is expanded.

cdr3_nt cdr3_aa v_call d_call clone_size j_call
TGTGCCAGTACTCCGGGACGGTGGAACACCGGGGAGCTGTTTTTT CASTPGRWNTGELFF TRBV19 NA NA TRBJ2-2
TGTGCCAGCAGCGCCGCGACAGGCTCGAAGGGAGCTTTCTTT CASSAATGSKGAFF TRBV5-8 NA few TRBJ1-1
TGTGCCAGCAGTCCCGGACAGGGGGCTCATCGCAATCAGCCCCAGCATTTT CASSPGQGAHRNQPQHF TRBV6-1 TRBD1 NA TRBJ1-5
TGTGCCAGCTCACCACTTAGGACTAGCGGGAGCTCCTACAATGAGCAGTTCTTC CASSPLRTSGSSYNEQFF TRBV18 TRBD2 NA TRBJ2-1
TGTGCCATCAAATCCGGGACTAGCGGGGGGGCGGATACGCAGTATTTT CAIKSGTSGGADTQYF TRBV10-3 TRBD2 NA TRBJ2-3
TGTGCCAGCAGCCAAGAGGTTCTCGGACACGCCTTCGACCAGCTCAATGAAAAACTGTTTTTT CASSQEVLGHAFDQLNEKLFF TRBV3-1 NA NA TRBJ1-4
TGTGCCAGCACCGACAGGGGTGGGTTTTCACCCCTCCACTTT CASTDRGGFSPLHF TRBV28 TRBD1 many TRBJ1-6
TGTGCCAGCAGCTTACGGTACACTGAAGCTTTCTTT CASSLRYTEAFF TRBV5-1 NA many TRBJ1-1
TGTGCCAGCAGTTTTCTCCCCACTCGTGCGCGGTACTTC CASSFLPTRARYF TRBV28 NA once TRBJ2-7
TGTGCTAGTGCAAACAGGGCTGAAGCTTTCTTT CASANRAEAFF TRBV12-5 NA few TRBJ1-1
TGTGCCAGCAGCCTACGGCGATCCCACTCCTACAATGAGCAGTTCTTC CASSLRRSHSYNEQFF TRBV14 NA many TRBJ2-1
TGCGCCAGCAGCCAAGTTCAGGGACCGCCTGAGACCCAGTACTTC CASSQVQGPPETQYF TRBV4-1 NA NA TRBJ2-5
TGCGCCAGCAGCGGACTAGCGGGAGGTAGGGATACGCAGTATTTT CASSGLAGGRDTQYF TRBV5-1 TRBD2 many TRBJ2-3
TGTGCCAGCTTCAGGGGACCGGGTTCACCCCTCCACTTT CASFRGPGSPLHF TRBV2 NA many TRBJ1-6
TGTGCCAGCAGCGGCCGGGACGCCACTGAAGCTTTCTTT CASSGRDATEAFF TRBV7-9 NA NA TRBJ1-1
TGTGCCAGCAGCTTCGCGCAGGCCTCCTACAATGAGCAGTTCTTC CASSFAQASYNEQFF TRBV7-2 NA many TRBJ2-1
TGTGCCAGCAGCCAAGACTGGGGGGAACGAGGCACAGATACGCAGTATTTT CASSQDWGERGTDTQYF TRBV3-1 NA many TRBJ2-3
TGTGCCAGCAGCCCCCAGCGGGGGTTCTACAATGAGCAGTTCTTC CASSPQRGFYNEQFF TRBV9 TRBD2 NA TRBJ2-1
TGTGCCAGCAGCCCCGCCCAACTAGCGCCCCAAGATACGCAGTATTTT CASSPAQLAPQDTQYF TRBV12-3/TRBV12-4 TRBD2 NA TRBJ2-3
TGCGCCAGCAGCCCAACGACTAGCGGGGGGGCCAATGAGCAGTTCTTC CASSPTTSGGANEQFF TRBV4-1 TRBD2 NA TRBJ2-1
TGCAGCGCGGCCCATGAGGCAGAGACCCAGTACTTC CSAAHEAETQYF TRBV29-1 NA few TRBJ2-5
TGTGCCAGCAGCCAAGGAAGCGGCCATTCACCCCTCCACTTT CASSQGSGHSPLHF TRBV3-1 NA many TRBJ1-6
TGTGCCAGTAGTATCCGGACGAGCAATCAGCCCCAGCATTTT CASSIRTSNQPQHF TRBV19 NA few TRBJ1-5
TGTGCCAGCAGCCTGCTCCCCCAGGGAGTGGGCGAGCAGTACTTC CASSLLPQGVGEQYF TRBV7-8 NA few TRBJ2-7
TGTGCCAGCAGTCTGACCCGATCCGGGGGTGATACGCAGTATTTT CASSLTRSGGDTQYF TRBV6-1 NA few TRBJ2-3
TGTGCCAGCAGTGGCAACTACGAGCAGTACTTC CASSGNYEQYF TRBV2 NA many TRBJ2-7
TGTGCCAGCAGCCACCGGGACAGACTGTCACCCCTCCACTTT CASSHRDRLSPLHF TRBV28 TRBD1 NA TRBJ1-6
TGTGCCAGTAGCGCACTAGCGTACAATGAGCAGTTCTTC CASSALAYNEQFF TRBV19 TRBD2 once TRBJ2-1
TGTGCCAGCAGCGTACTACAGGGGGTTAGGGAGACCCAGTACTTC CASSVLQGVRETQYF TRBV9 TRBD1 few TRBJ2-5
TGTGCCAGCAGTTACTCGCGACAGGGATCGAAGACCCAGTACTTC CASSYSRQGSKTQYF TRBV6-5 TRBD1 many TRBJ2-5
TGTGCCAGCAGTTCAGTATACAATGAGCAGTTCTTC CASSSVYNEQFF TRBV12-3/TRBV12-4 NA NA TRBJ2-1
TGTGCCAGTAGTATGTACGTAGCCAAAAACATTCAGTACTTC CASSMYVAKNIQYF TRBV19 NA NA TRBJ2-4
TGCAGCGCAAAATGGGCCGCAGGAACCTACGAGCAGTACTTC CSAKWAAGTYEQYF TRBV29-1 NA NA TRBJ2-7
TGTGCCAGCAGTCGGTTCCCGGGGAGCAATCAGCCCCAGCATTTT CASSRFPGSNQPQHF TRBV6-1 NA few TRBJ1-5
TGTGCCAGCAGCCAAGTCGGGGAGAACACTGAAGCTTTCTTT CASSQVGENTEAFF TRBV3-1 NA many TRBJ1-1
TGTGCCAGCAGAGCGGGGTTACCTTACAATGAGCAGTTCTTC CASRAGLPYNEQFF TRBV6-1 TRBD2 few TRBJ2-1
TGCAGTGCAAAACTAGCGGATAACACAGATACGCAGTATTTT CSAKLADNTDTQYF TRBV20-1 TRBD2 many TRBJ2-3
TGTGCCAGCAGCTTGGACAGCGAGCAGTACTTC CASSLDSEQYF TRBV5-6 NA many TRBJ2-7
TGTGCCAGCAGTGACCGGACTAGCTACAATGAGCAGTTCTTC CASSDRTSYNEQFF TRBV2 TRBD2 many TRBJ2-1
TGTGCCAGCAGCAAAGTACAGGGTAGCGAAGCTTTCTTT CASSKVQGSEAFF TRBV28 NA many TRBJ1-1
TGTGCCAGCAGCGTAGAGCGGGAAGGGCTGTTCTTC CASSVEREGLFF TRBV9 TRBD2 NA TRBJ2-1
TGCAGCGTTGAAGGTAGCGTTTCTAATGAGCAGTTCTTC CSVEGSVSNEQFF TRBV29-1 NA many TRBJ2-1
TGTGCCAGCAGGGCGAGGGCAGCTGGAAACACCATATATTTT CASRARAAGNTIYF TRBV6-1 NA NA TRBJ1-3
TGTGCCAGCAGTTTAATTGGGACAGGGACCCCCACCTACGAGCAGTACTTC CASSLIGTGTPTYEQYF TRBV6-1 TRBD1 NA TRBJ2-7
TGTGCCAGCAGTGAAGGTGGGGGACCGTACTATGGCTACACCTTC CASSEGGGPYYGYTF TRBV2 NA NA TRBJ1-2
TGCGCCAGCAGCTTGGGGACAGGGGGTTTTCAGCCCCAGCATTTT CASSLGTGGFQPQHF TRBV5-1 TRBD1 NA TRBJ1-5
TGTGCCAGCAGTGATAACAGAATGCAAGAGACCCAGTACTTC CASSDNRMQETQYF TRBV6-1 NA few TRBJ2-5
TGTGCCAGCAGTTGGACAACCTTCTTTGGGGCCAACGTCCTGACTTTC CASSWTTFFGANVLTF TRBV28 NA many TRBJ2-6
TGTGCCAGCAGTGGGGGGGCCCATAAGCGCGAGCAGTACTTC CASSGGAHKREQYF TRBV7-2 NA many TRBJ2-7
TGTGCCAGCAAACAAGCGGGAGCCGCCTACAATGAGCAGTTCTTC CASKQAGAAYNEQFF TRBV12-3/TRBV12-4 TRBD2 many TRBJ2-1
TGTGCCAGCAGCCGAAGGACAGCACTAAACGTCTACGAGCAGTACTTC CASSRRTALNVYEQYF TRBV5-5 NA NA TRBJ2-7
TGCAGCGTTGAAGGGTTGATGAACACTGAAGCTTTCTTT CSVEGLMNTEAFF TRBV29-1 NA NA TRBJ1-1
TGTGCCAGCAGCAAAGGGACAGTCTACGAGCAGTACTTC CASSKGTVYEQYF TRBV11-2 TRBD1 many TRBJ2-7
TGTGCCAGCAGCGTAGAGGTTAATTCACCCCTCCACTTT CASSVEVNSPLHF TRBV9 NA NA TRBJ1-6
TGTGCCATCAGTGAGCGGAGCCCTGCCTCTGGAAACACCATATATTTT CAISERSPASGNTIYF TRBV10-3 NA few TRBJ1-3
TGTGCCAGCAGTTACTCGATGGATTCCTACGAGCAGTACTTC CASSYSMDSYEQYF TRBV6-2/TRBV6-3 NA many TRBJ2-7
TGTGCCAGCAGTCCACAGGGGGGCACAGATACGCAGTATTTT CASSPQGGTDTQYF TRBV2 TRBD1 many TRBJ2-3
TGCAGTGCTGTGATGCTAGCGGAGCTATACAATGAGCAGTTCTTC CSAVMLAELYNEQFF TRBV20-1 TRBD2 NA TRBJ2-1
TGTGCCAGCAGCGAGGGACTAGGGGGGTACCAAGAGACCCAGTACTTC CASSEGLGGYQETQYF TRBV9 TRBD2 few TRBJ2-5